This TCR beta chain was sequenced during a study of T-cell memory formation after mild COVID-19. About the study: Largely, the TCR clusters proved donor specific. General study findings and limits: Most CD4+ clones that shrank were in CM and EM, while CD8+ ones turned up in EMRA.

Regarding this clonotype: Its cognate antigen is unknown.

The CDR3 loop spans 16 amino acids. Germline V gives CDR1 SGHTA, CDR2 FQGNSA. V lost 3 bases and J 1 base, leaving 12 bases between the germline ends. TCRdb used MiXCR to reprocess the 5' RACE reads, holding one entry per CDR3 protein. The sample lists some 320,000 distinct CDR3 sequences, around 15% seen once, with about a fifth in the top ten. The chain has TRBV7-2 and TRBJ2-2; TRBD2 is a possible D gene (6 bases). The sequencing input was PBMCs or a T cell subset sorted from them (not recorded which). This TCR was sampled from a young man who had mild COVID-19 (a few samples of this study predate the infection). Cell type and time point are not known. CDR3 DNA: TGTGCCAGCAGCTTGGGCGGGACGGTGAACACCGGGGAGCTGTTTTTT. It is translated as CASSLGGTVNTGELFF.